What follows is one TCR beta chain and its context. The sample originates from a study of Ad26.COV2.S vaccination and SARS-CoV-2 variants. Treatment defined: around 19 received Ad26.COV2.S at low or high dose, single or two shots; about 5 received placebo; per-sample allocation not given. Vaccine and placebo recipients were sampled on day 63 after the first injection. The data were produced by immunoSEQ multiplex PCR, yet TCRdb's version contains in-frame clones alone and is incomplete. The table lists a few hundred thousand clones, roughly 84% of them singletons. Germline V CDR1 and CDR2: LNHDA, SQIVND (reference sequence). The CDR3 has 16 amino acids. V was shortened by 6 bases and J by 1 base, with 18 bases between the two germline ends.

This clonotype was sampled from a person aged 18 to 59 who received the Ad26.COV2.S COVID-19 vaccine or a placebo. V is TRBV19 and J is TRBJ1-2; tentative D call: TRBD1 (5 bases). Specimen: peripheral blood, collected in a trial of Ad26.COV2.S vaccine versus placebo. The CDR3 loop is CASSPGFWGSNYGYTF. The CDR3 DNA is TGTGCCAGTAGCCCGGGGTTTTGGGGGAGTAACTATGGCTACACCTTC.